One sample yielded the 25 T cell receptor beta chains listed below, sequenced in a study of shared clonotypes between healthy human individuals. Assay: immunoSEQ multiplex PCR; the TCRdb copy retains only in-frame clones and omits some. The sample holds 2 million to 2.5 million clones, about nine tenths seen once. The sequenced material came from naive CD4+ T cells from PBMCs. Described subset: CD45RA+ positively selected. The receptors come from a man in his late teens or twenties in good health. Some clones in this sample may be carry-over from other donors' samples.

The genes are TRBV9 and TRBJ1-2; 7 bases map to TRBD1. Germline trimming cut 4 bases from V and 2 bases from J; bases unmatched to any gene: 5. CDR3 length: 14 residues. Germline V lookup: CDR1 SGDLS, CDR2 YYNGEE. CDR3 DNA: TGTGCCAGCAGCACAGGGACAGCGAACTATGGCTACACCTTC. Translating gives CASSTGTANYGYTF.

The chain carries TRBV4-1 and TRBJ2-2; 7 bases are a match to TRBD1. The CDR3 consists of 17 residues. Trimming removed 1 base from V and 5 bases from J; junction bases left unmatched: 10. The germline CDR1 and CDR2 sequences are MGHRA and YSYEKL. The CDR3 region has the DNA TGCGCCAGCAGCCAAGTTCTTTTGGACAGGTGGACCGGGGAGCTGTTTTTT. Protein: CASSQVLLDRWTGELFF.

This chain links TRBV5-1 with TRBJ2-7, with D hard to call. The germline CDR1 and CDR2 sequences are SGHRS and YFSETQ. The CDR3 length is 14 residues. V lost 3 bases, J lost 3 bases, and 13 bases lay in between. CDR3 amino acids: CASSYDGARYEQYF. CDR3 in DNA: TGCGCCAGCAGCTACGACGGCGCGCGCTACGAGCAGTACTTC.

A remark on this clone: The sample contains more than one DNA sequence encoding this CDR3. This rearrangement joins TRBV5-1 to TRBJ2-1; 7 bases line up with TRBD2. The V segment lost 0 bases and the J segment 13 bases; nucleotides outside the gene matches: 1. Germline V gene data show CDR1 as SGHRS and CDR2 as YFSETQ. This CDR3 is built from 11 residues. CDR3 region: CASSLAGLQFF. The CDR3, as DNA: TGCGCCAGCAGCTTGGCGGGACTACAGTTCTTC.

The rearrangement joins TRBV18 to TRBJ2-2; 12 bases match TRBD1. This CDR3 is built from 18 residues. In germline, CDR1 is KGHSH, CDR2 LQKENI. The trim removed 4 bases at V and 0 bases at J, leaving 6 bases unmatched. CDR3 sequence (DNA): TGTGCCAGCTCACGACCGGGACAGGGGGCGCCGAACACCGGGGAGCTGTTTTTT. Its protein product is CASSRPGQGAPNTGELFF.

The CDR3 loop reads CASSQGDGRPYEQYF. The CDR3 region has the DNA TGCGCCAGCAGCCAGGGGGACGGGAGGCCCTACGAGCAGTACTTC. The gene calls are TRBV4-3 and TRBJ2-7, with 7 positions matching TRBD2. The V and J ends lost 3 bases and 2 bases, in that order; junction bases with no gene match: 7. The germline V gene encodes CDR1 LGHNA and CDR2 YSLEER. CDR3 size: 15 residues.

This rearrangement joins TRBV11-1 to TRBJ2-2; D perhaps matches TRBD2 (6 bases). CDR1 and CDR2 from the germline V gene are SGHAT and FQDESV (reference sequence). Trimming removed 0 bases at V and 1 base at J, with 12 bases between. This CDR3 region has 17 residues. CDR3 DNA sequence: TGTGCCAGCAGCTTAGCGGAGGGAAACCAGAACACCGGGGAGCTGTTTTTT. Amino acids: CASSLAEGNQNTGELFF. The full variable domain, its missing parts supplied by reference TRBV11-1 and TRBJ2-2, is EAEVAQSPRYKITEKSQAVAFWCDPISGHATLYWYRQILGQGPELLVQFQDESVVDDSQLPKDRFSAERLKGVDSTLKIQPAELGDSAMYLCASSLAEGNQNTGELFFGEGSRLTVL.

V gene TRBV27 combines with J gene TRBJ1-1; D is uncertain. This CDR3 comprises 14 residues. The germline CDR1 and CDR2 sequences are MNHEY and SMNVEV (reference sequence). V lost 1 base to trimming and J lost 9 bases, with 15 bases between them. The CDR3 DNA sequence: TGTGCCAGCAGTTTATTCGGCTCATCGGGGAAAGCTTTCTTT. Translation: CASSLFGSSGKAFF.

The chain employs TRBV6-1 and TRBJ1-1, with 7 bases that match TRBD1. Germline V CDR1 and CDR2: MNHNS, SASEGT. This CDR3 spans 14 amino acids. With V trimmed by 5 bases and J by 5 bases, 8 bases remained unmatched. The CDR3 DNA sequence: TGTGCCAGCAGTATGGAGGGGGCCCGGACTGAAGCTTTCTTT. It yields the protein CASSMEGARTEAFF.

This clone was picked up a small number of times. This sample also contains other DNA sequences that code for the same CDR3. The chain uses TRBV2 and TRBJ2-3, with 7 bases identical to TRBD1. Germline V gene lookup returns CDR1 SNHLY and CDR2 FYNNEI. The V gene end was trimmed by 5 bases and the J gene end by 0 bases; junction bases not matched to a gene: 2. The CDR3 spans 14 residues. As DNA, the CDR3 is TGTGCCAGCAGTCGACAGGGTAGCACAGATACGCAGTATTTT. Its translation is CASSRQGSTDTQYF.

In DNA, the CDR3 is TGTGCCAGCAGCGTCGGTCAGCCAGCTCAAGAGCAGTACTTC. Encoded protein: CASSVGQPAQEQYF. The rearrangement links TRBV9 to TRBJ2-7; no clear D. V was pared by 2 bases and J by 7 bases, with 16 bases between. Germline-derived CDR1 and CDR2 are SGDLS and YYNGEE. The CDR3 is 14 residues long.

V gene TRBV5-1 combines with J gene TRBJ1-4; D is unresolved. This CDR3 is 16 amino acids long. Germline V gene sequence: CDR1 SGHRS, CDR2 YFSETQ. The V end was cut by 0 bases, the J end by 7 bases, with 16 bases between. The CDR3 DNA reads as TGCGCCAGCAGCTTGGCCCCGGTTAGGTTTTCTGAAAAACTGTTTTTT. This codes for CASSLAPVRFSEKLFF. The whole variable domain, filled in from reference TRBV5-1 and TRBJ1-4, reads KAGVTQTPRYLIKTRGQQVTLSCSPISGHRSVSWYQQTPGQGLQFLFEYFSETQRNKGNFPGRFSGRQFSNSRSEMNVSTLELGDSALYLCASSLAPVRFSEKLFFGSGTQLSVL.

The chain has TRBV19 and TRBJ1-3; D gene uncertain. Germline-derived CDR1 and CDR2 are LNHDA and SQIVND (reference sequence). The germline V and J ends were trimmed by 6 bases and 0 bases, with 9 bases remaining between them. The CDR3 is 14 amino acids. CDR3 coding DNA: TGTGCCAGTAGGCCTGGCGCCTCTGGAAACACCATATATTTT. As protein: CASRPGASGNTIYF.

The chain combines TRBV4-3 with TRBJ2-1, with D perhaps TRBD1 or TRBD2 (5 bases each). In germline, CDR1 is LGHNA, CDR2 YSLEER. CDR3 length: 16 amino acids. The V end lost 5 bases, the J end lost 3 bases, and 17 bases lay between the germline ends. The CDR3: CASSRGLSVHYNEQFF. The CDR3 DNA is TGCGCCAGCAGCAGGGGCCTTAGCGTACACTACAATGAGCAGTTCTTC.

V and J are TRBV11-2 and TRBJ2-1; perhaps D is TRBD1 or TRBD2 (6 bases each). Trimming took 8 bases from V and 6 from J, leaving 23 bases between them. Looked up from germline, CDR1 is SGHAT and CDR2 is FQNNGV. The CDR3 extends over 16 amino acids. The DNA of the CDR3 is TGTGCCAGCCGGGAGAGCGACAGGCATTTGTCCAATGAGCAGTTCTTC. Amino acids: CASRESDRHLSNEQFF. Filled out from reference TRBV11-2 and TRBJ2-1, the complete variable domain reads EAGVAQSPRYKIIEKRQSVAFWCNPISGHATLYWYQQILGQGPKLLIQFQNNGVVDDSQLPKDRFSAERLKGVDSTLKIQPAKLEDSAVYLCASRESDRHLSNEQFFGPGTRLTVL.

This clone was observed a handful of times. The CDR3 DNA sequence: TGCGCCAGCAGCTTGGCACGCGGAGGGGGAACTGAAGCTTTCTTT. It translates to CASSLARGGGTEAFF. The chain carries TRBV5-1 and TRBJ1-1; tentative D call: TRBD1 (6 bases). CDR3 length equals 15 residues. CDR1 is SGHRS, CDR2 YFSETQ, per germline. Trimming shortened V by 0 bases and J by 5 bases, and 14 bases separated the two germline ends.

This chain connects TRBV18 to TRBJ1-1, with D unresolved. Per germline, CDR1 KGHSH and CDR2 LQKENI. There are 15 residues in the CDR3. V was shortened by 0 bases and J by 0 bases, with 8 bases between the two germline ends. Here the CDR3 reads CASSPPSSLNTEAFF. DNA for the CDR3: TGTGCCAGCTCACCACCGTCCAGTTTGAACACTGAAGCTTTCTTT.

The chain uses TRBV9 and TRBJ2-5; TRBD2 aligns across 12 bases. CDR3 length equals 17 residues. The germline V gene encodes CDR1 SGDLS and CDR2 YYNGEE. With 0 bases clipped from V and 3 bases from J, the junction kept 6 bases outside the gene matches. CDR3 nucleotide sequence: TGTGCCAGCAGCGTAGGGGGACGACTAGCGGGAGAAGAGACCCAGTACTTC. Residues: CASSVGGRLAGEETQYF.

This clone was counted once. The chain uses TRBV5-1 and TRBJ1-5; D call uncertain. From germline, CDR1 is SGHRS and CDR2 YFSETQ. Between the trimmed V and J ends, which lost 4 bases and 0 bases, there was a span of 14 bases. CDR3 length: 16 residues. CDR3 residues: CASSPGYMGSNQPQHF. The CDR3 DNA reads TGCGCCAGCAGCCCGGGTTATATGGGTAGCAATCAGCCCCAGCATTTT.

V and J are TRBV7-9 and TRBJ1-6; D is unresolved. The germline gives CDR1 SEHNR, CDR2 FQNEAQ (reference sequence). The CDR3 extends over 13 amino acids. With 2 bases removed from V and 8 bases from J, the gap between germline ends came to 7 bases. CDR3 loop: CASSLMGDSPLHF. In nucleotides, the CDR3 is TGTGCCAGCAGCTTAATGGGTGATTCACCCCTCCACTTT.

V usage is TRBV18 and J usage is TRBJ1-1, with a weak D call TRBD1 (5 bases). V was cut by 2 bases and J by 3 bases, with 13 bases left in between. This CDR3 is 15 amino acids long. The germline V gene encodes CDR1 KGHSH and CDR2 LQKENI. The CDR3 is CASSPIEGPDTEAFF. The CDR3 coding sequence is TGTGCCAGCTCACCAATCGAGGGGCCGGACACTGAAGCTTTCTTT. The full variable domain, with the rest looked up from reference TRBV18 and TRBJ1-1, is NAGVMQNPRHLVRRRGQEARLRCSPMKGHSHVYWYRQLPEEGLKFMVYLQKENIIDESGMPKERFSAEFPKEGPSILRIQQVVRGDSAAYFCASSPIEGPDTEAFFGQGTRLTVV.

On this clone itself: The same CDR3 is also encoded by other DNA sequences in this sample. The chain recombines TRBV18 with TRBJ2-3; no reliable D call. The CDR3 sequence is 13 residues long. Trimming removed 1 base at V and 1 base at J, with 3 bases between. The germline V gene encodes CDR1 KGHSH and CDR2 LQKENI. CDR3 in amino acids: CASSPRGTDTQYF. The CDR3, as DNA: TGTGCCAGCTCACCACGGGGCACAGATACGCAGTATTTT.

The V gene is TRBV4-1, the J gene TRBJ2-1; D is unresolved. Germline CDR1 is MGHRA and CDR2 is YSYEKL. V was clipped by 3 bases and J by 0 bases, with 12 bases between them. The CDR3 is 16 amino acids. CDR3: CASSQTPSPSYNEQFF. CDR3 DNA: TGCGCCAGCAGCCAGACTCCCTCCCCCTCCTACAATGAGCAGTTCTTC.

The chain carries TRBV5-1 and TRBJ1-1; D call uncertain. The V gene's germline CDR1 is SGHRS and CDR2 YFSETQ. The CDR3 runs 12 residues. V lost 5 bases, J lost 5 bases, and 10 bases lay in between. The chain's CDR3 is CASSDVVTEAFF. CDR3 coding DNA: TGCGCCAGCAGTGATGTGGTGACTGAAGCTTTCTTT.

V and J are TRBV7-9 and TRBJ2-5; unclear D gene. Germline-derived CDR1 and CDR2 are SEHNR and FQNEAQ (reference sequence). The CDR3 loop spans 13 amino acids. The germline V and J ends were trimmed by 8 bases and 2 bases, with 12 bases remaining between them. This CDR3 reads CASRPGLQETQYF. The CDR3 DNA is TGTGCCAGCCGCCCCGGGCTTCAAGAGACCCAGTACTTC. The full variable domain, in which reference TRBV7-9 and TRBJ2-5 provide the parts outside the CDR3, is DTGVSQNPRHKITKRGQNVTFRCDPISEHNRLYWYRQTLGQGPEFLTYFQNEAQLEKSRLLSDRFSAERPKGSFSTLEIQRTEQGDSAMYLCASRPGLQETQYFGPGTRLLVL.